This T cell receptor beta chain was captured in a study of blood T cell repertoires in COVID-19 (dated by TCRdb to the early 2020s). Study-wide context: The collaborator samples originated in the United States, Italy and Spain and spanned the acute and convalescent phases of COVID-19. Where available, HLA class I and class II types were taken from metadata supplied by the sample provider and were not determined by assay-based typing. The dataset comprised deeply sampled blood TCRbeta repertoires from subjects exposed to, actively infected with, or recovered from COVID-19. Sample metadata almost always included a de-identified subject ID, COVID-19 status, age in years and sex. The samples were drawn from two sources: the first 160 participants of the ongoing ImmuneRACE study, and 1,254 subjects contributed by 6 global collaborators. The prospective study material was composed of cDNA or gDNA derived from T cells, B-cell-depleted T cells, or PBMCs. A freely available public database, intended as a resource for researchers studying the immune response to SARS-CoV-2, is where the repertoires were released.

Trimming leaves V shorter by 5 bases and J shorter by 6 bases, with the junction holding 8 bases beyond the gene matches. CDR1 SGHAT and CDR2 FQNNGV were looked up in the germline V gene. The CDR3 runs 15 amino acids, cysteine and phenylalanine included. Of all the DNA, just the CDR3 is kept, 45 bases in frame from base 1. TCRbeta CDR3 regions were amplified from genomic DNA using the immunoSEQ Assay, a bias-controlled multiplex PCR. From the authors' description of their analysis: Within the assay, amplification of reference gene primers was used to estimate how many nucleated cells each sample contained. To quantify the absolute abundance of each unique TCRbeta CDR3 rearrangement, sequence reads were collapsed and filtered. Productive Simpson clonality was computed per sample as the square root of Simpson's diversity index over productive rearrangements. In TCRdb, the immuneACCESS table is reduced to in-frame sequences with V and J assigned. These tables do not hold every clone; where another copy was compared, an unresolved V gene accounts for under half, and the others remain unexplained. V, J and clone size were drawn from that table, and D and trimming were deduced from the DNA. The sample table records fewer than 450,000 clones; around 91% of these occur just once. 2.5% to 4% of the sample comes from the top ten.

A second Seattle source provided samples from volunteer blood donors who had recovered from COVID-19. Each collaborating institution followed its own protocols to collect whole blood in K2EDTA tubes. For TCRbeta analysis, collaborator samples were shipped as frozen whole blood, as isolated PBMCs, or as DNA extracted from either sample type. For this clone: Its antigen specificity is not known. Within one base of it there is no much larger clone, and no base qualities were kept.

Results and caveats for the whole study, not just this receptor: Clinical and demographic metadata were provided uncurated, with the amount varying by source and participant.

This receptor was identified in a woman under 30 who had recovered from COVID-19. The sample comprised peripheral blood. The rearrangement joined TRBV11-2 to TRBJ1-5; the central 9 bases match TRBD1. The base sequence is TGTGCCAGCAGCCTGGACAGGGGCGATGGTCAGCCCCAGCATTTT. Its product reads: CASSLDRGDGQPQHF.